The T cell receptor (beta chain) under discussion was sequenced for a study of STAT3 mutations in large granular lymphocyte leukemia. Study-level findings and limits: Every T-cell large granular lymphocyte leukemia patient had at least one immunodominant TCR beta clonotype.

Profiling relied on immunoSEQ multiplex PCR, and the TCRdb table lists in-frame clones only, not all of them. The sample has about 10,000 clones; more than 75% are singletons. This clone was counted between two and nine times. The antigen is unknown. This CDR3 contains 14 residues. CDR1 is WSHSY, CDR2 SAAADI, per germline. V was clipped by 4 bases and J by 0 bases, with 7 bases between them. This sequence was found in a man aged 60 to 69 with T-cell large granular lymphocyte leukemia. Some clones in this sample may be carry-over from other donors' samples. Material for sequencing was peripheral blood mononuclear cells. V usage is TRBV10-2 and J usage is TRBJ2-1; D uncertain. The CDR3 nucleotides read TGCGCCAGCAGTGGGCTGAGCTCCTACAATGAGCAGTTCTTC. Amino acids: CASSGLSSYNEQFF.